Listed below are T cell receptor beta chains from one sample, sequenced in a study of blood T cell repertoires in COVID-19. Libraries were prepared by immunoSEQ multiplex PCR; TCRdb keeps only in-frame clonotypes and omits some of them. The top ten clones hold about 7% of a sample with about 340,000 clones, about 90% of them seen once. What was sequenced was peripheral blood. The receptors shown here come from a woman in her seventies with COVID-19, enrolled during active disease. The CDR3 runs from the conserved cysteine through the conserved F or W. Fields, in order: D gene, clone size, V gene, J gene, CDR3 protein, CDR3 DNA. D genes are given only for firm matches. Size tells how often a clone was seen (once, few, many) or the class of an expanded clone, and some rows leave it out.

d_gene: .
abundance: .
v_gene: TRBV28
j_gene: TRBJ1-4
CDR3aa: CASSFRDYGEKLFF
CDR3nt: TGTGCCAGCAGTTTCCGGGATTACGGTGAAAAACTGTTTTTT

d_gene: .
abundance: .
v_gene: TRBV7-2
j_gene: TRBJ1-6
CDR3aa: CASSFPYSPLHF
CDR3nt: TGTGCCAGCAGCTTCCCCTATTCACCCCTCCACTTT

d_gene: .
abundance: .
v_gene: TRBV3-1/TRBV3-2
j_gene: TRBJ1-2
CDR3aa: CASSQLTIQGWGYTF
CDR3nt: TGTGCCAGCAGCCAACTGACCATCCAGGGATGGGGCTACACCTTC

d_gene: .
abundance: few
v_gene: TRBV7-2
j_gene: TRBJ2-1
CDR3aa: CASSLSWTYHNEQFF
CDR3nt: TGTGCCAGCAGCCTTTCTTGGACATATCACAATGAGCAGTTCTTC

d_gene: TRBD1
abundance: .
v_gene: TRBV30
j_gene: TRBJ1-1
CDR3aa: CAWSPLRGGPTEAFF
CDR3nt: TGTGCCTGGAGTCCTCTCCGAGGGGGCCCCACTGAAGCTTTCTTT

d_gene: .
abundance: many
v_gene: TRBV28
j_gene: TRBJ1-5
CDR3aa: CASSTYSNQPQHF
CDR3nt: TGTGCCAGCAGTACTTATAGCAATCAGCCCCAGCATTTT

d_gene: TRBD1
abundance: .
v_gene: TRBV3-1/TRBV3-2
j_gene: TRBJ1-1
CDR3aa: CASSQRQGPSAFF
CDR3nt: TGTGCCAGCAGCCAACGACAGGGCCCGAGCGCTTTCTTT

d_gene: .
abundance: .
v_gene: TRBV10-3
j_gene: TRBJ1-1
CDR3aa: CATQWDLNTEAFF
CDR3nt: TGTGCCACGCAGTGGGACTTGAACACTGAAGCTTTCTTT

d_gene: TRBD1
abundance: .
v_gene: TRBV7-9
j_gene: TRBJ2-1
CDR3aa: CASSLRAAGTGSYNEQFF
CDR3nt: TGTGCCAGCAGCTTACGGGCCGCGGGGACAGGCTCCTACAATGAGCAGTTCTTC

d_gene: TRBD1
abundance: .
v_gene: TRBV11-2
j_gene: TRBJ1-4
CDR3aa: CASSLDRWDSQTNEKLFF
CDR3nt: TGTGCCAGCAGCTTAGATCGCTGGGACAGCCAAACTAATGAAAAACTGTTTTTT

d_gene: .
abundance: .
v_gene: TRBV30
j_gene: TRBJ2-5
CDR3aa: CAWRGTGGRETQYF
CDR3nt: TGTGCCTGGCGGGGGACGGGGGGCCGGGAGACCCAGTACTTC

d_gene: .
abundance: few
v_gene: TRBV30
j_gene: TRBJ1-1
CDR3aa: CAWRRVAGAFF
CDR3nt: TGTGCCTGGAGGAGGGTGGCGGGGGCTTTCTTT

d_gene: .
abundance: .
v_gene: TRBV20-1
j_gene: TRBJ1-2
CDR3aa: CSASPGTF
CDR3nt: TGCAGTGCTAGCCCAGGCACCTTC

d_gene: TRBD1
abundance: .
v_gene: TRBV5-6
j_gene: TRBJ2-7
CDR3aa: CASSLHRGSSYEQYF
CDR3nt: TGTGCCAGCAGCTTACACAGGGGGAGCTCCTACGAGCAGTACTTC

d_gene: .
abundance: few
v_gene: TRBV20-1
j_gene: TRBJ1-5
CDR3aa: CSASPGYSNQPQHF
CDR3nt: TGCAGTGCTAGTCCGGGATATAGCAATCAGCCCCAGCATTTT

d_gene: .
abundance: .
v_gene: TRBV7-2
j_gene: TRBJ2-5
CDR3aa: CASSPDMQGRQTQYF
CDR3nt: TGTGCCAGCAGCCCCGACATGCAGGGCAGGCAGACCCAGTACTTC

d_gene: TRBD2
abundance: .
v_gene: TRBV2
j_gene: TRBJ2-7
CDR3aa: CASSESSGGAYEQYF
CDR3nt: TGTGCCAGCAGTGAATCTAGCGGGGGCGCCTACGAGCAGTACTTC

d_gene: .
abundance: .
v_gene: TRBV19
j_gene: TRBJ1-3
CDR3aa: CASRQFSGNTIYF
CDR3nt: TGTGCCAGTAGACAGTTCTCTGGAAACACCATATATTTT

d_gene: TRBD2
abundance: .
v_gene: TRBV7-2
j_gene: TRBJ2-7
CDR3aa: CASSLIGGTYEQYF
CDR3nt: TGTGCCAGCAGCTTAATCGGGGGGACCTACGAGCAGTACTTC

d_gene: TRBD2
abundance: .
v_gene: TRBV5-4
j_gene: TRBJ2-5
CDR3aa: CASSPKVVVAGGPQTQYF
CDR3nt: TGTGCCAGCAGCCCCAAAGTGGTGGTAGCGGGGGGGCCCCAGACCCAGTACTTC

d_gene: .
abundance: few
v_gene: TRBV6-5
j_gene: TRBJ1-1
CDR3aa: CASSYPYPGNTEAFF
CDR3nt: TGTGCCAGCAGTTACCCGTATCCGGGGAACACTGAAGCTTTCTTT

d_gene: .
abundance: few
v_gene: TRBV18
j_gene: TRBJ1-1
CDR3aa: CASSNSGMDAEAFF
CDR3nt: TGTGCCAGCTCAAACTCAGGGATGGACGCTGAAGCTTTCTTT

d_gene: .
abundance: .
v_gene: TRBV19
j_gene: TRBJ1-2
CDR3aa: CASSIPRVGGYTF
CDR3nt: TGTGCCAGTAGTATACCCAGGGTAGGAGGCTACACCTTC

d_gene: .
abundance: once
v_gene: TRBV24-1
j_gene: TRBJ2-7
CDR3aa: CATSDAGTSLYEQYF
CDR3nt: TGTGCCACCAGTGATGCCGGGACATCCCTATACGAGCAGTACTTC

d_gene: TRBD2
abundance: .
v_gene: TRBV2
j_gene: TRBJ2-5
CDR3aa: CASSPIAGEQETQYF
CDR3nt: TGTGCCAGCAGTCCTATAGCGGGGGAACAAGAGACCCAGTACTTC

d_gene: .
abundance: .
v_gene: TRBV5-4
j_gene: TRBJ2-3
CDR3aa: CASSPVGREGADTQYF
CDR3nt: TGTGCCAGCAGCCCCGTCGGCAGAGAGGGCGCAGATACGCAGTATTTT

d_gene: .
abundance: .
v_gene: TRBV28
j_gene: TRBJ1-1
CDR3aa: CASSPVNTEAFF
CDR3nt: TGTGCCAGCAGTCCAGTGAACACTGAAGCTTTCTTT

d_gene: TRBD1
abundance: .
v_gene: TRBV5-4
j_gene: TRBJ1-5
CDR3aa: CASSLYSRGGNQPQHF
CDR3nt: TGTGCCAGCAGCTTGTATTCCAGGGGGGGCAATCAGCCCCAGCATTTT

d_gene: TRBD1
abundance: .
v_gene: TRBV29-1
j_gene: TRBJ1-2
CDR3aa: CSGGQGDSYGYTF
CDR3nt: TGCAGCGGGGGACAGGGGGATTCCTATGGCTACACCTTC

d_gene: TRBD2
abundance: .
v_gene: TRBV4-1
j_gene: TRBJ2-5
CDR3aa: CASSHLRGGPETQYF
CDR3nt: TGCGCCAGCAGCCACCTCCGGGGGGGCCCAGAGACCCAGTACTTC

d_gene: TRBD2
abundance: once
v_gene: TRBV7-2
j_gene: TRBJ2-2
CDR3aa: CASSPRTSGGGGELFF
CDR3nt: TGTGCCAGCAGCCCACGGACTAGCGGGGGGGGCGGGGAGCTGTTTTTT

d_gene: TRBD1
abundance: .
v_gene: TRBV27
j_gene: TRBJ1-3
CDR3aa: CASSVTGGGNTIYF
CDR3nt: TGTGCCAGCAGTGTAACAGGGGGTGGAAACACCATATATTTT

d_gene: TRBD1
abundance: .
v_gene: TRBV4-1
j_gene: TRBJ2-7
CDR3aa: CAKTKRDSFYEQYF
CDR3nt: TGCGCCAAGACAAAACGGGACAGCTTCTACGAGCAGTACTTC

d_gene: .
abundance: .
v_gene: TRBV18
j_gene: TRBJ2-7
CDR3aa: CASSSGQGLSYEQYF
CDR3nt: TGTGCCAGCTCATCGGGGCAGGGGCTCTCCTACGAGCAGTACTTC

d_gene: TRBD1
abundance: .
v_gene: TRBV11-2
j_gene: TRBJ1-3
CDR3aa: CASSLWTGSGNTIYF
CDR3nt: TGTGCCAGCAGCTTATGGACAGGCTCTGGAAACACCATATATTTT

d_gene: .
abundance: .
v_gene: TRBV5-1
j_gene: TRBJ1-1
CDR3aa: CASSLAPTGTNTEAFF
CDR3nt: TGCGCCAGCAGCCTTGCCCCGACAGGCACGAACACTGAAGCTTTCTTT

d_gene: TRBD1
abundance: few
v_gene: TRBV7-9
j_gene: TRBJ1-1
CDR3aa: CASSLGVDRGAFF
CDR3nt: TGTGCCAGCAGCTTAGGTGTGGACAGGGGAGCTTTCTTT

d_gene: TRBD2
abundance: .
v_gene: TRBV6-5
j_gene: TRBJ2-1
CDR3aa: CASTTTSGGGNEQFF
CDR3nt: TGTGCCAGCACTACGACTAGCGGGGGTGGCAATGAGCAGTTCTTC

d_gene: .
abundance: once
v_gene: TRBV7-8
j_gene: TRBJ2-1
CDR3aa: CASSPSSYNEQFF
CDR3nt: TGTGCCAGCAGCCCGAGCTCCTACAATGAGCAGTTCTTC

d_gene: .
abundance: .
v_gene: TRBV23-1
j_gene: TRBJ2-7
CDR3aa: CASSHMSGIIRYEQYF
CDR3nt: TGCGCCAGCAGTCATATGTCAGGGATCATTCGCTACGAGCAGTACTTC

d_gene: .
abundance: .
v_gene: TRBV2
j_gene: TRBJ1-1
CDR3aa: CASSEANRGTPEAFF
CDR3nt: TGTGCCAGCAGTGAAGCGAATAGGGGGACCCCTGAAGCTTTCTTT

d_gene: TRBD1
abundance: .
v_gene: TRBV7-2
j_gene: TRBJ1-2
CDR3aa: CASSRQGADAYTF
CDR3nt: TGTGCCAGCAGCCGACAGGGGGCTGATGCCTACACCTTC

d_gene: .
abundance: once
v_gene: TRBV28
j_gene: TRBJ1-2
CDR3aa: CASSPRNGLYGYTF
CDR3nt: TGTGCCAGCAGCCCGAGGAACGGCCTCTATGGCTACACCTTC

d_gene: TRBD1
abundance: few
v_gene: TRBV29-1
j_gene: TRBJ1-2
CDR3aa: CSVGGVQGANYGYTF
CDR3nt: TGCAGCGTTGGGGGAGTGCAGGGGGCTAACTATGGCTACACCTTC

d_gene: TRBD2
abundance: .
v_gene: TRBV2
j_gene: TRBJ2-1
CDR3aa: CASSFVGLAGGNEQFF
CDR3nt: TGTGCCAGCAGTTTCGTTGGACTAGCGGGGGGCAATGAGCAGTTCTTC

d_gene: .
abundance: .
v_gene: TRBV4-2
j_gene: TRBJ2-1
CDR3aa: CASRKDSAYNEQFF
CDR3nt: TGTGCCAGCAGAAAGGACAGCGCTTACAATGAGCAGTTCTTC

d_gene: TRBD1
abundance: .
v_gene: TRBV7-9
j_gene: TRBJ1-2
CDR3aa: CASSLERPTGAGGYTF
CDR3nt: TGTGCCAGCAGCTTAGAAAGACCCACAGGGGCTGGTGGCTACACCTTC

d_gene: .
abundance: .
v_gene: TRBV5-1
j_gene: TRBJ1-5
CDR3aa: CASSLGGTDNQPQHF
CDR3nt: TGCGCCAGCAGCTTGGGCGGGACGGACAATCAGCCCCAGCATTTT

d_gene: TRBD1
abundance: few
v_gene: TRBV7-8
j_gene: TRBJ2-2
CDR3aa: CASSSDRGRNGELFF
CDR3nt: TGTGCCAGCAGCTCCGACAGGGGGCGAAACGGGGAGCTGTTTTTT

d_gene: .
abundance: .
v_gene: TRBV5-6
j_gene: TRBJ2-7
CDR3aa: CASSLDRIHYEQYF
CDR3nt: TGTGCCAGCAGCTTAGACAGGATCCACTACGAGCAGTACTTC

d_gene: TRBD1
abundance: .
v_gene: TRBV10-2
j_gene: TRBJ1-3
CDR3aa: CASRKTGDVNTIYF
CDR3nt: TGCGCCAGCAGGAAGACAGGGGATGTTAACACCATATATTTT

d_gene: .
abundance: .
v_gene: TRBV6-2/TRBV6-3
j_gene: TRBJ2-3
CDR3aa: CASSYTTMNRDRTDTQYF
CDR3nt: TGTGCCAGCAGTTACACTACGATGAACAGGGATCGCACAGATACGCAGTATTTT

d_gene: TRBD1
abundance: .
v_gene: TRBV5-6
j_gene: TRBJ2-1
CDR3aa: CASSTGQGSDEQFF
CDR3nt: TGTGCCAGCAGCACCGGACAGGGGAGCGATGAGCAGTTCTTC

d_gene: TRBD1
abundance: .
v_gene: TRBV5-1
j_gene: TRBJ2-2
CDR3aa: CASSPWTGLTTGELFF
CDR3nt: TGCGCCAGCAGCCCCTGGACAGGCTTAACCACCGGGGAGCTGTTTTTT

d_gene: .
abundance: few
v_gene: TRBV28
j_gene: TRBJ1-1
CDR3aa: CATLTGSPTEAFF
CDR3nt: TGTGCCACTTTAACAGGGTCCCCCACTGAAGCTTTCTTT